Detailed here is one TCR beta chain. In the original processing: Estimated nucleated cell counts came from reference gene primer amplification. The repertoire was sequenced with immunoSEQ multiplex PCR; TCRdb's copy has only in-frame clones and lacks some. From that table come the V and J calls and clone size; the DNA was used to work out D and trimming. In the table there are approximately 110,000 clones, 70% to 90% of which are singletons. The data are from a study of blood T cell repertoires in COVID-19. Study information: Sites in the United States, Italy and Spain provided acute and convalescent COVID-19 samples. From T cells, B-cell-depleted T cells, or PBMCs came the material, which was cDNA or gDNA.

Sample: peripheral blood. The source of this sequence is a middle-aged man with acute or convalescent COVID-19.

CDR3 residues: CASSPDVGSGYEQYF. The DNA for the CDR3 is TGTGCCAGCAGCCCTGATGTGGGTTCAGGCTACGAGCAGTACTTC. J is TRBJ2-7 and V is TRBV5-4; D call uncertain. CDR1 and CDR2 from the germline V gene are SGHNT and YYREEE (reference sequence). The length of the CDR3 is 15 residues. Trimming took 4 bases from V and 3 from J, leaving 17 bases between them.